This TCR beta chain stems from a study of blood T cells in healthy people across ages (dated by TCRdb to the mid-2010s). For the study in its entirety: Template switching captured roughly one uniquely barcoded TCR beta cDNA molecule per two T cells in model experiments. Age-related changes in TCR beta repertoire diversity were measured in the study by deep sequencing normalized with unique cDNA molecular identifiers. Donors were grouped into four age groups: young (average roughly 16 years), middle-aged (39), aged (62) and long-lived (approximately 78). To avoid experimental bias, donors of different ages were spread randomly across the sequencing lanes. Two additional independent replicas of 1 million unique cDNA reads from the same blood draw were analyzed for two donors (one aged 18 to 29 and one aged 80 or older).

Study-level results and caveats: There was a strong correlation between observed TCR beta diversity and the percentage of naive T cells measured by flow cytometry. Because the CMV infection status of the donors was unknown, age-related changes in expanded clonotypes may potentially have been confounded. Compared with the aged group, the long-lived group had more naive CD4+ T cells, fewer expanded clones and increased TCR diversity, a pattern suggesting age selection. As age increased, observed TCR beta diversity per million T cells dropped in a roughly linear way, and a significant reduction was already evident by age around 41. Total diversity estimates from one million sequenced T cells were considered lower bounds and underestimates. Because profiling used bulk unsorted PBMCs, naive and antigen-experienced compartments could not be compared conclusively.

The library was obtained by 5' RACE. The instrument was an Illumina HiSeq 2500. A second roughly 6 to 12 cycle PCR used a sample-barcoded 5' primer and a J-beta primer mix. A unique molecular identifier was introduced onto each TCR beta cDNA molecule by a template-switch 5' adaptor carrying 12 random nucleotides. At least 2.5 million CDR3-containing paired-end reads were obtained from each sample. All of the RNA was converted into first-strand cDNA using the Mint cDNA synthesis kit, with a TRBC-specific oligonucleotide serving as the primer. All cDNA was treated with uracil-DNA glycosylase and then went through a first 18-cycle PCR with the universal primers M1SS and BC2_uni_R. Per the source publication's procedure: Normalization of each sample was performed by random selection of 1 million high-quality reads, each carrying a distinct molecular identifier. Reads with shared molecular identifiers were discarded instead of being binned into consensus sequences. MiTCR, run with a Q25 quality threshold and the strictest error-elimination algorithm, handled CDR3 identification, clonotype clustering and error correction. Lower-bound total TCR beta diversity was estimated with a nonparametric unseen species model using Euler transformation. TCRdb passed the public sequencing reads through fastp at Q25 and MiXCR, retaining productive beta sequences. Entries that share a CDR3 protein sequence are merged under the most common genes and DNA. Here the V and J calls rest on TCRdb's processing, not on the authors' analysis. The sample includes around 1,700,000 distinct CDR3 sequences, with over 25% observed a single time. The top ten constitute approximately 7.7% of the sample.

In regard to this clonotype: Its antigen is unknown. The input lacks base qualities; no much larger clone sits a single base away.

Systemically healthy Caucasian individuals from Russia, around 39 in total and aged roughly 6 to 95 years, were included as donors. Each donor gave 9 to 10 milliliters of peripheral blood, collected into EDTA-treated Vacutainer tubes. Ficoll-Paque density-gradient centrifugation was used to isolate PBMCs, with at least 7 million per sample. Total RNA, at least 6 micrograms per sample, was extracted from PBMCs with Trizol reagent. For every donor, flow cytometry on a PBMC aliquot measured the percentage of naive CD45RAhigh/CD27high T cells. The TCR was taken from a young woman in good health. The sequencing sample was made of blood.

The sequence in DNA is TGCAGTGCTACAGGACAGGGGGCCACGGTTGCGCAGTATTTT. Its product reads: CSATGQGATVAQYF. The rearranged chain carries TRBV20-1 and TRBJ2-3; 11 junctional bases match TRBD1. V ends up 4 bases short and J 10 bases short, with an unmatched junction base count of 10. CDR1 DFQATT and CDR2 SNEGSKA were looked up in the germline V gene (reference sequence). The cysteine opens and the phenylalanine closes a CDR3 of 14 amino acids. Only the CDR3 region is kept as DNA, spanning 42 bases read in frame from base 1.